This record looks at one T cell receptor beta chain sequence and its context. The target antigen is unknown. Amplification used 60 Vbeta primers and 13 Jbeta primers. Measured with immunoSEQ multiplex PCR; TCRdb has only the in-frame clones, and not every one. The sample includes 190,000 or so clones, over 80% of them seen just once. The data belong to a study of cytomegalovirus exposure and HLA in healthy donors. Regarding the study as a whole: Researchers counted around 180 TCR beta chains as cytomegalovirus-associated. Certain sequence variants were highly shared and formed a cluster, and this cluster was likely a sequencing artifact. With DRB1 most and HLA-C fewest, TCR association rates differed between HLA loci in a later analysis.

CDR1 and CDR2 from the germline V gene are LGHNA and YSLEER. This CDR3 has 17 residues. The ends lost 3 bases at V and 6 bases at J; junction bases unmatched: 14. This TCR was sampled from a man in his forties or fifties in good health and CMV-seronegative. Specimen: PBMCs. The chain links TRBV4-3 to TRBJ1-2, with 9 positions matching TRBD1. The CDR3 loop is CASSQGTLQGAEDGYTF. CDR3 bases: TGCGCCAGCAGCCAGGGTACCTTACAGGGGGCTGAGGATGGCTACACCTTC.